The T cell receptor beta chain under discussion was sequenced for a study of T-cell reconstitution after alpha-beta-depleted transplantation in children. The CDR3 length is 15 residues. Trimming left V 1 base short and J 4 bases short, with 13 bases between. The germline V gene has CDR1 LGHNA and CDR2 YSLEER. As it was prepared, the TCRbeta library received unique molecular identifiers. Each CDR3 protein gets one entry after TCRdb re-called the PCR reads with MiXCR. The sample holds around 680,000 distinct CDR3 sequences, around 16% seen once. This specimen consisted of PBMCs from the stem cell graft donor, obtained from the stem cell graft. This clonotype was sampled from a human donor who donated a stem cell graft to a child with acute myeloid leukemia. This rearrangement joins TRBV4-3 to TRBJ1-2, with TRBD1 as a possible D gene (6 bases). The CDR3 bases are TGCGCCAGCAGCCAAGCCCCAGGGGCGCCCTATGGCTACACCTTC. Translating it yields CASSQAPGAPYGYTF.